The rows below give T cell receptor beta chains drawn from one sample of a study of T cell changes during pregnancy in multiple sclerosis. Only in-frame clones appear in the TCRdb table, and some are missing; sequencing was by immunoSEQ multiplex PCR. This sample carries 40,000 to 45,000 clones, just under 95% of them seen once, and the ten largest clones take 0.52%. Sequences were derived from CD4+ T cells from peripheral blood mononuclear cells, sampled in the third trimester of pregnancy. Source of these receptors: a female donor with multiple sclerosis, enrolled in a pregnancy study. Each CDR3 is given with its conserved first and last residue. Fields, in order: J gene, clone size, V gene, CDR3 protein. The listing skips clone size in some rows; elsewhere it reads once, few, many or a size class.

j_gene: TRBJ2-7; abundance: .; v_gene: TRBV27; CDR3aa: CASSFSGSYEQYF
j_gene: TRBJ1-5; abundance: once; v_gene: TRBV7-2; CDR3aa: CASSRQGEGQPQHF
j_gene: TRBJ1-1; abundance: .; v_gene: TRBV28; CDR3aa: CASSFMYGGAEAFF
j_gene: TRBJ2-7; abundance: .; v_gene: TRBV5-4; CDR3aa: CASSYPGQVGLRSYEQYF
j_gene: TRBJ1-5; abundance: .; v_gene: TRBV21-1; CDR3aa: CASSKWLGRAGKGDNQPQHF
j_gene: TRBJ2-7; abundance: once; v_gene: TRBV7-2; CDR3aa: CASSPGGQGYREQYF
j_gene: TRBJ1-5; abundance: .; v_gene: TRBV6-1; CDR3aa: CASSSGVVRNQPQHF
j_gene: TRBJ2-1; abundance: .; v_gene: TRBV11-3; CDR3aa: CASSLGTGSTYNEQFF
j_gene: TRBJ2-3; abundance: .; v_gene: TRBV29-1; CDR3aa: CSVSGASTDTQYF
j_gene: TRBJ1-2; abundance: .; v_gene: TRBV18; CDR3aa: CASSPTRDAVNSGYTF
j_gene: TRBJ1-4; abundance: .; v_gene: TRBV30; CDR3aa: CAWNGQGGEKLFF
j_gene: TRBJ1-5; abundance: .; v_gene: TRBV28; CDR3aa: CASSLAGTGGNQPQHF
j_gene: TRBJ2-1; abundance: .; v_gene: TRBV19; CDR3aa: CASSISRRSYNEQFF
j_gene: TRBJ2-7; abundance: .; v_gene: TRBV7-3; CDR3aa: CAARVLYEQYF
j_gene: TRBJ2-1; abundance: .; v_gene: TRBV29-1; CDR3aa: CSVESGVNEQFF
j_gene: TRBJ1-1; abundance: .; v_gene: TRBV5-1; CDR3aa: CASSMPGAGNTEAFF
j_gene: TRBJ2-3; abundance: .; v_gene: TRBV19; CDR3aa: CASSVRKGTAASTDTQYF
j_gene: TRBJ1-2; abundance: .; v_gene: TRBV28; CDR3aa: CASSTPGQETLWLWGYTF
j_gene: TRBJ1-1; abundance: .; v_gene: TRBV30; CDR3aa: CAWSEWGTALNTEAFF
j_gene: TRBJ2-2; abundance: .; v_gene: TRBV19; CDR3aa: CASSPLRTSGSSGELFF
j_gene: TRBJ2-2; abundance: .; v_gene: TRBV9; CDR3aa: CASSAPGTGNTGELFF
j_gene: TRBJ1-4; abundance: few; v_gene: TRBV6-6; CDR3aa: CASTMGGKLFF
j_gene: TRBJ2-3; abundance: .; v_gene: TRBV9; CDR3aa: CASSVDPTGGMADTQYF
j_gene: TRBJ2-6; abundance: .; v_gene: TRBV18; CDR3aa: CASSQTGGTSGANVLTF
j_gene: TRBJ2-5; abundance: .; v_gene: TRBV11-2; CDR3aa: CASTVGGRTEETQYF
j_gene: TRBJ2-1; abundance: .; v_gene: TRBV6-5; CDR3aa: CASSYSTSRVSEQFF
j_gene: TRBJ2-7; abundance: .; v_gene: TRBV5-5; CDR3aa: CASSLTSGAYEQYF
j_gene: TRBJ2-7; abundance: .; v_gene: TRBV18; CDR3aa: CASSDSYEQYF
j_gene: TRBJ2-3; abundance: .; v_gene: TRBV11-3; CDR3aa: CASSPSDTQYF
j_gene: TRBJ2-6; abundance: .; v_gene: TRBV5-6; CDR3aa: CASSKTVVGANVLTF
j_gene: TRBJ2-1; abundance: .; v_gene: TRBV5-6; CDR3aa: CASSLVLTEQFF
j_gene: TRBJ2-3; abundance: few; v_gene: TRBV4-3; CDR3aa: CASSHGTSGRPWEPDTQYF
j_gene: TRBJ1-1; abundance: .; v_gene: TRBV6-6; CDR3aa: CASSLFGTGNTEAFF
j_gene: TRBJ1-1; abundance: .; v_gene: TRBV18; CDR3aa: CASSPMARNTEAFF
j_gene: TRBJ1-4; abundance: .; v_gene: TRBV7-6; CDR3aa: CASSTGQGGEKLFF
j_gene: TRBJ1-3; abundance: .; v_gene: TRBV6-6; CDR3aa: CASSYDNSGNTIYF
j_gene: TRBJ1-5; abundance: .; v_gene: TRBV7-3; CDR3aa: CASSLFRDQGGDQPQHF
j_gene: TRBJ2-7; abundance: .; v_gene: TRBV5-1; CDR3aa: CASSSGQFSLEQYF
j_gene: TRBJ2-1; abundance: once; v_gene: TRBV11-3; CDR3aa: CASSLVMGSSSYNEQFF
j_gene: TRBJ2-4; abundance: .; v_gene: TRBV5-4; CDR3aa: CASSRGNIQYF
j_gene: TRBJ2-1; abundance: .; v_gene: TRBV5-1; CDR3aa: CASSLSRAGDSNEQFF
j_gene: TRBJ2-5; abundance: .; v_gene: TRBV2; CDR3aa: CASSTEQETQYF
j_gene: TRBJ2-5; abundance: .; v_gene: TRBV10-3; CDR3aa: CAISASQTSGRIGETQYF
j_gene: TRBJ1-2; abundance: .; v_gene: TRBV7-2; CDR3aa: CASSLADDRRSGNYGYTF
j_gene: TRBJ2-3; abundance: .; v_gene: TRBV6-5; CDR3aa: CASSSPQGPTDTQYF
j_gene: TRBJ1-1; abundance: few; v_gene: TRBV15; CDR3aa: CATSRDSWAASMNTEAFF
j_gene: TRBJ2-1; abundance: .; v_gene: TRBV9; CDR3aa: CASSPRTSGTPNEQFF
j_gene: TRBJ2-7; abundance: .; v_gene: TRBV5-1; CDR3aa: CASSLGTSGSYEQYF
j_gene: TRBJ2-1; abundance: .; v_gene: TRBV28; CDR3aa: CASSLSGLLNEQFF
j_gene: TRBJ2-5; abundance: .; v_gene: TRBV19; CDR3aa: CASSMAEGRKTQYF
j_gene: TRBJ2-6; abundance: .; v_gene: TRBV4-3; CDR3aa: CASSQDSRLGANVLTF
j_gene: TRBJ1-1; abundance: few; v_gene: TRBV7-9; CDR3aa: CASSFAQQGTEAFF
j_gene: TRBJ2-7; abundance: .; v_gene: TRBV28; CDR3aa: CASNPPNSRGYEQYF